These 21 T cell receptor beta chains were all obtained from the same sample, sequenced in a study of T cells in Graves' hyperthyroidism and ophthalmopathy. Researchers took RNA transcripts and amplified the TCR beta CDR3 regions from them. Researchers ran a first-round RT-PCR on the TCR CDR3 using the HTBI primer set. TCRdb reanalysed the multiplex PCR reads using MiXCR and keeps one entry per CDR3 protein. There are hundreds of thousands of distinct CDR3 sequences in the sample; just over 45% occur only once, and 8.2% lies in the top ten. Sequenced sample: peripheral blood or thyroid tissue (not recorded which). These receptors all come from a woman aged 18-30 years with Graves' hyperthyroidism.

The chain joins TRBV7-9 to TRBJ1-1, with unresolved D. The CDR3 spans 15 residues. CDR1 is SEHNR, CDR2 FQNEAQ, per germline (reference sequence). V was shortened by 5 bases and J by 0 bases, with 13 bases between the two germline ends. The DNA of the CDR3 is TGTGCCAGCAGCGATGACATGTATCTGAACACTGAAGCTTTCTTT. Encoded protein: CASSDDMYLNTEAFF.

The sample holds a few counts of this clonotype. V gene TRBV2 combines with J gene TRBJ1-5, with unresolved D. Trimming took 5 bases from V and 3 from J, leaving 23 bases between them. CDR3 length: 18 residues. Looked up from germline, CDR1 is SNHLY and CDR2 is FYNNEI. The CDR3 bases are TGTGCCAGCAGTCGCCTAATATCGTTGGGTGGGATCAATCAGCCCCAGCATTTT. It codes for CASSRLISLGGINQPQHF.

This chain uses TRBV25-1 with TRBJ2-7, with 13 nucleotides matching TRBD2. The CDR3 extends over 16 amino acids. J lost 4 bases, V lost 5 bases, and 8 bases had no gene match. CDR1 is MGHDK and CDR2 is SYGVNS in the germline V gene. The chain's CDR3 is CASSYSRTSGSYEQYF. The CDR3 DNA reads TGTGCCAGCAGTTACTCTAGGACTAGCGGGAGTTACGAGCAGTACTTC.

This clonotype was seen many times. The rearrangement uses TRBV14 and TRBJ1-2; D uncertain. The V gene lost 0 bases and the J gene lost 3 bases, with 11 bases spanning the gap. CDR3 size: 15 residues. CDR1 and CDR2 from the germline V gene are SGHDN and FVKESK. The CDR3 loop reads CASSQDVTDYYGYTF. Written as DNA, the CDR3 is TGTGCCAGCAGCCAAGATGTGACGGATTACTATGGCTACACCTTC.

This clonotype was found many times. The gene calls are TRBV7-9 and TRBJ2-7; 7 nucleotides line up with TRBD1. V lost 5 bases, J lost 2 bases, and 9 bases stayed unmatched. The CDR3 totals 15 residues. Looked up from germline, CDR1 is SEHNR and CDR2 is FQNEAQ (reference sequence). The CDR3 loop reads CASSPLSRGTYEQYF. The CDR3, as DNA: TGTGCCAGCAGCCCCTTGAGCAGGGGGACCTACGAGCAGTACTTC.

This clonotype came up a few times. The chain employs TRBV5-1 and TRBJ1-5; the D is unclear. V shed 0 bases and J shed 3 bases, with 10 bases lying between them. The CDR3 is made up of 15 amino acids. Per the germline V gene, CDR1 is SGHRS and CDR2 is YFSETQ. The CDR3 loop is CASSLVAGNNQPQHF. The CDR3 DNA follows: TGCGCCAGCAGCTTGGTTGCGGGGAACAATCAGCCCCAGCATTTT. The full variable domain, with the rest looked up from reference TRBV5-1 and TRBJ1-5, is KAGVTQTPRYLIKTRGQQVTLSCSPISGHRSVSWYQQTPGQGLQFLFEYFSETQRNKGNFPGRFSGRQFSNSRSEMNVSTLELGDSALYLCASSLVAGNNQPQHFGDGTRLSIL.

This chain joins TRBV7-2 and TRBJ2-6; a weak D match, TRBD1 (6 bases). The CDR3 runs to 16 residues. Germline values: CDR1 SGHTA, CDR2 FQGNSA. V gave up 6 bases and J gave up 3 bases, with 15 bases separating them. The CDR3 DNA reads TGTGCCAGCAGTCGCCACACAGGGCTTGGGGCCAACGTCCTGACTTTC. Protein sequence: CASSRHTGLGANVLTF. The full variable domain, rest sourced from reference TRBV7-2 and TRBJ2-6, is GAGVSQSPSNKVTEKGKDVELRCDPISGHTALYWYRQSLGQGLEFLIYFQGNSAPDKSGLPSDRFSAERTGGSVSTLTIQRTQQEDSAVYLCASSRHTGLGANVLTFGAGSRLTVL.

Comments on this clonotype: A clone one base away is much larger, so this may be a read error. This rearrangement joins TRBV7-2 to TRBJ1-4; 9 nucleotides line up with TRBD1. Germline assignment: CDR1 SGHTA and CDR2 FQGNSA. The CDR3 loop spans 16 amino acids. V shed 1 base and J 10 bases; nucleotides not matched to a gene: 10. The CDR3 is CASSLGRDRVGGKLFF. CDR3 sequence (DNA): TGTGCCAGCAGCTTAGGCCGGGACAGGGTAGGAGGAAAACTGTTTTTT.

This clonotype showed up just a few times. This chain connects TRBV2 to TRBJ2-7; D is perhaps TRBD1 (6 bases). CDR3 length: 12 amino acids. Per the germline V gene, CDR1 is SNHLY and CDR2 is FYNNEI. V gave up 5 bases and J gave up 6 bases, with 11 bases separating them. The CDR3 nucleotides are TGTGCCAGCAGTTACATCAGGGGCGAGCAGTACTTC. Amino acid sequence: CASSYIRGEQYF.

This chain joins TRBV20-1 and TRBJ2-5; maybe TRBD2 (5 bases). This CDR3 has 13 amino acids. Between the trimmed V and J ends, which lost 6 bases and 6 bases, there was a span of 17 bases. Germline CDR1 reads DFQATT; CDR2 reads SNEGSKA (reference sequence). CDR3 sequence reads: CSATPGNGKTQYF. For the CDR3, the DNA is TGCAGTGCGACCCCGGGGAACGGGAAGACCCAGTACTTC.

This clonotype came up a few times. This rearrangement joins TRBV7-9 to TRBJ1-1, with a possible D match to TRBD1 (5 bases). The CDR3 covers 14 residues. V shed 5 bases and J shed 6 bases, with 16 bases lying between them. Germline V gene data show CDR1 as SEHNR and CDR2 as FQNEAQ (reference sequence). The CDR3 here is CASSLTGAQAEAFF. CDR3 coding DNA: TGTGCCAGCAGCCTCACCGGGGCGCAGGCTGAAGCTTTCTTT.

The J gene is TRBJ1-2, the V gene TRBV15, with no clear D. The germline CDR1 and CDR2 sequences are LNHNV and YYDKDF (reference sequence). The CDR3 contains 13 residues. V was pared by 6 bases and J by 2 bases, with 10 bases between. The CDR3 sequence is CATRDGMNYGYTF. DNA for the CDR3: TGTGCCACCAGAGACGGGATGAACTATGGCTACACCTTC.

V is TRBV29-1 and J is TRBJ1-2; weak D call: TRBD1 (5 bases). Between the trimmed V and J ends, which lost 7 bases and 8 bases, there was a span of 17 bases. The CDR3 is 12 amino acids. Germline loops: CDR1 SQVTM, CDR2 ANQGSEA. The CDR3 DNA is TGCAGCGCCCGGGACGGAGGCATCGGCTACACCTTC. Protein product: CSARDGGIGYTF.

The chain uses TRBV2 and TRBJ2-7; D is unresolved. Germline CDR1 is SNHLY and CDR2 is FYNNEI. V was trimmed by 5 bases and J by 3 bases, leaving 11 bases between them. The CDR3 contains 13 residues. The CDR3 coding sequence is TGTGCCAGCAGTTACGCCCGGAGCTACGAGCAGTACTTC. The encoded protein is CASSYARSYEQYF.

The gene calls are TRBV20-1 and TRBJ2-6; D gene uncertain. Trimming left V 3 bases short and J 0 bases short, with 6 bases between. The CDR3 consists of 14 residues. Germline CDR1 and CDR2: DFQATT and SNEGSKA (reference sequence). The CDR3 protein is CSASATSGANVLTF. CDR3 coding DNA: TGCAGTGCTAGTGCAACCTCTGGGGCCAACGTCCTGACTTTC.

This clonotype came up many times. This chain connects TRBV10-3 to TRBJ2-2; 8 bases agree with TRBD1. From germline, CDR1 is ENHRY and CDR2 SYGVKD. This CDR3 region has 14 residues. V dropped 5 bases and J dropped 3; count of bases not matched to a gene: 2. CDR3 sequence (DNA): TGTGCCATCAGTCCGGGACAGGACACCGGGGAGCTGTTTTTT. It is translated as CAISPGQDTGELFF.

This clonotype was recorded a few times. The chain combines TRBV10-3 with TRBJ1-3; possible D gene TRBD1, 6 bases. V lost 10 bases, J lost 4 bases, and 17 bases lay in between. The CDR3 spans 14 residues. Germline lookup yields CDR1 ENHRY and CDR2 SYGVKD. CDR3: CASSRGPAGNTIYF. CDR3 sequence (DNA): TGTGCCAGCAGCAGGGGACCTGCAGGAAACACCATATATTTT.

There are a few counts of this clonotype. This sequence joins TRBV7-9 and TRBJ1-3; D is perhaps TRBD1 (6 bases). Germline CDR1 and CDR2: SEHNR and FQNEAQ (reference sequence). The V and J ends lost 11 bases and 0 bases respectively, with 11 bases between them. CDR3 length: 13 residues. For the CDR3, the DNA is TGTGCCTTAACAGGGTTCTCTGGAAACACCATATATTTT. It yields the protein CALTGFSGNTIYF.

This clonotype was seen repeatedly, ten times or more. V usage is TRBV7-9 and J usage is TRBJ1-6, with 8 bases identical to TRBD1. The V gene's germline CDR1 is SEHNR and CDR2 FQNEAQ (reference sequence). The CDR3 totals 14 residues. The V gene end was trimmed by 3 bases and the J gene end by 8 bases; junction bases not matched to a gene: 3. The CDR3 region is CASSLTGEDSPLHF. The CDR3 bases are TGTGCCAGCAGCTTGACAGGGGAGGATTCACCCCTCCACTTT.

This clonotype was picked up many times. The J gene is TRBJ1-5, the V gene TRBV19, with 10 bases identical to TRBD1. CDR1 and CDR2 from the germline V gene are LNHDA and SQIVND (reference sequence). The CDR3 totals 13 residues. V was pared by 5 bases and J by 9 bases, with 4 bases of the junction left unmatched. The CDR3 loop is CASSATGGSPQHF. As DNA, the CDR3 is TGTGCCAGTAGTGCGACAGGGGGCTCGCCCCAGCATTTT.

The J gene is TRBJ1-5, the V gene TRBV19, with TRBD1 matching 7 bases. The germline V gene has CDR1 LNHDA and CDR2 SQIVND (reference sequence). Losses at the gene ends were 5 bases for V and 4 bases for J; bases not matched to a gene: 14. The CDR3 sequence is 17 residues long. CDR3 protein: CASSYLPGTAINQPQHF. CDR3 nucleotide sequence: TGTGCCAGTAGTTACCTCCCCGGGACAGCCATAAATCAGCCCCAGCATTTT.